This is a list of T cell receptor beta chains from one sample in a study of CD8+CD57+ T cells in acquired aplastic anemia. TCRdb reanalysed the reads using MiXCR and keeps one entry per CDR3 protein. The sample records about 270,000 distinct CDR3 sequences, approximately 56% being singletons. The sequencing input was sorted CD4+, CD8+, or CD8+CD57+ T cells (not recorded which) from PBMCs. The receptors were gathered from a human donor with severe aplastic anemia or a healthy control (not recorded which). Both conserved end residues are part of each CDR3. D genes are given only for firm matches.

v_call	j_call	d_call	cdr3_aa
TRBV6-5	TRBJ1-3	TRBD1	CASSYGLQGRPGNTIYF
TRBV20-1	TRBJ1-3	TRBD1	CSARESPGQGAGGNTIYF
TRBV10-3	TRBJ1-5	-	CAISEQGNLRNQPQHF
TRBV20-1	TRBJ1-2	-	CSALADFNYGYTF
TRBV7-3	TRBJ2-2	TRBD1	CASSSDRPFGELFF
TRBV2	TRBJ1-4	-	CASRERTGRVAEKLFF
TRBV10-3	TRBJ2-7	-	CAVARQGNYEQYF
TRBV19	TRBJ2-2	-	CASRTDRAGELFF
TRBV20-1	TRBJ2-5	-	CSAQGSLGETQYF
TRBV15	TRBJ2-5	TRBD1	CATSTLGTGEETQYF
TRBV7-9	TRBJ2-7	TRBD1	CASSRMAGTGGVGQYF
TRBV19	TRBJ2-1	TRBD1	CASSMGDRGPNNEQFF
TRBV15	TRBJ2-5	TRBD1	CATSRGDRVETQYF
TRBV20-1	TRBJ1-5	-	CSERGQPQHF
TRBV15	TRBJ1-3	-	CATSRDRGGNTIYF
TRBV5-4	TRBJ1-1	TRBD1	CASSFYDRGNTEAFF
TRBV7-8	TRBJ2-2	-	CASSLMRTGELFF
TRBV7-9	TRBJ2-2	-	CASYYGANTGELFF
TRBV5-1	TRBJ2-3	TRBD1	CASSFGTAKTDTQYF
TRBV10-3	TRBJ1-1	-	CAISGDDLNTEAFF
TRBV7-3	TRBJ1-4	-	CASSEAEGSELFF
TRBV24-1	TRBJ2-1	TRBD1	CATRDRGSNEQFF
TRBV5-1	TRBJ1-5	TRBD1	CASSYRDSNQPQHF
TRBV20-1	TRBJ2-5	-	CSALTTGRETQYF
TRBV9	TRBJ1-5	TRBD1	CASSVSGGSNQPQHF
TRBV6-5	TRBJ2-1	TRBD1	CASSYSGQGFDNEQFF
TRBV7-3	TRBJ2-7	-	CASSVTAGIVPYEQYF
TRBV12-3/TRBV12-4	TRBJ1-5	TRBD1	CASSLFGQGASPQPQHF
TRBV24-1	TRBJ2-3	-	CATSEQGPDTQYF
TRBV19	TRBJ1-4	TRBD1	CASRRTGEYEKLFF
TRBV20-1	TRBJ2-1	TRBD2	CSAIGAGETSGGFSSYNEQFF
TRBV4-3	TRBJ1-1	-	CASSQDRGRDTEAFF
TRBV12-3/TRBV12-4	TRBJ1-1	TRBD1	CASSPRTGEGVEAFF
TRBV10-3	TRBJ2-3	TRBD1	CATLWDRAADTQYF
TRBV10-3	TRBJ1-4	-	CAISETQEEKLFF
TRBV7-3	TRBJ2-5	-	CASSPSSGTQYF
TRBV5-1	TRBJ1-2	-	CASSLGSNPYGYTF
TRBV15	TRBJ1-5	-	CATSSRLHRESNQPQHF
TRBV2	TRBJ2-3	TRBD2	CANSGGGTDTQYF
TRBV4-1	TRBJ1-1	TRBD1	CASSQEWGQGEENTEAFF
TRBV7-2	TRBJ1-1	-	CASSLRHENTEAFF
TRBV24-1	TRBJ1-5	-	CATSDSGGNQPQHF
TRBV20-1	TRBJ1-3	TRBD1	CSASAPGQPGADTIYF
TRBV7-2	TRBJ2-7	TRBD1	CASSAPGQGPYYEQYF
TRBV10-3	TRBJ1-1	-	CAIRGEGITEAFF
TRBV7-8	TRBJ2-7	-	CASSTYQGPRNEQYF